This T cell receptor beta chain originates from a study of tumour-infiltrating T cells in Burkitt lymphoma. The repertoire was sequenced with immunoSEQ multiplex PCR; TCRdb's copy has only in-frame clones and lacks some. The profile shows around 15,000 clones, around four fifths of them singletons. The ends lost 3 bases at V and 8 bases at J; junction bases unmatched: 11. Germline V gives CDR1 ENHRY, CDR2 SYGVKD. The CDR3 length is 15 residues. This clonotype originated in a human donor with diffuse large B-cell lymphoma. The chain is built from TRBV10-3 and TRBJ2-3; 7 positions agree with TRBD2. Sequencing was carried out using tumor tissue. CDR3 in amino acids: CAISDLAGVLTTQYF. As DNA, the CDR3 is TGTGCCATCAGTGACCTGGCGGGGGTGTTAACTACGCAGTATTTT.